This TCR beta chain was observed in a study of T-cell reconstitution after alpha-beta-depleted transplantation in children. The germline V gene has CDR1 SGHRS and CDR2 YFSETQ. The CDR3 is made up of 14 amino acids. V gave up 3 bases and J gave up 2 bases; unmatched junction bases: 4. General study points: The main origin of T-cell counts and diversity one year after transplant was newly produced T cells. About two months after transplant, alpha-beta T cells reportedly came from several hundred expanded graft clones. After transplant, high TCRbeta diversity at day 60 in some patients arose from surviving recipient T cells and thymic progenitors.

Using unique molecular identifiers, the investigators prepared the TCRbeta library. TCRdb reprocessed the PCR reads with MiXCR, giving one entry per CDR3 protein. This sample yields almost 500,000 distinct CDR3 sequences, of which 10% to 13% are seen a single time; 2% to 2.5% belongs to the top ten. This clonotype was observed at least ten times. No antigen is known for it. Sequencing was performed on PBMCs, taken before TCRalphabeta/CD19-depleted stem cell transplant. The origin of this receptor is a child aged 2-15 years with inherited bone marrow failure, due to receive a stem cell transplant. V usage is TRBV5-1 and J usage is TRBJ2-7, with TRBD1 matching 8 bases. CDR3 sequence: CASSSLDRAYEQYF. The CDR3 nucleotides are TGCGCCAGCAGCTCTCTGGACAGGGCCTACGAGCAGTACTTC. Full variable domain (missing parts from reference TRBV5-1 and TRBJ2-7): KAGVTQTPRYLIKTRGQQVTLSCSPISGHRSVSWYQQTPGQGLQFLFEYFSETQRNKGNFPGRFSGRQFSNSRSEMNVSTLELGDSALYLCASSSLDRAYEQYFGPGTRLTVT.